The next 7 T cell receptor beta chains were all read from a single sample in a study of T cell responses to AZD1222 COVID-19 vaccine. The assay was immunoSEQ multiplex PCR, and TCRdb's table has in-frame clones only and misses some. This table holds about 130,000 clones, about 88% found once. The sequencing used peripheral blood, collected on day 0 of AZD1222 vaccination. These TCRs come from an adult in good health.

This chain uses TRBV18 with TRBJ2-1; D gene uncertain. With 3 bases removed from V and 8 bases from J, the gap between germline ends came to 8 bases. This CDR3 is 12 amino acids long. Germline CDR1 is KGHSH and CDR2 is LQKENI. This chain's CDR3 is CASSPQRDEQFF. The CDR3 DNA is TGTGCCAGCTCACCGCAGCGCGATGAGCAGTTCTTC.

The gene calls are TRBV6-1 and TRBJ1-2, with 8 positions matching TRBD1. Trimming removed 5 bases from V and 3 bases from J; junction bases left unmatched: 8. Per the germline V gene, CDR1 is MNHNS and CDR2 is SASEGT. The CDR3 runs to 15 residues. This CDR3 reads CASSPPTGVHYGYTF. The CDR3 DNA follows: TGTGCCAGCAGTCCACCGACAGGGGTTCACTATGGCTACACCTTC.

This chain uses TRBV28 with TRBJ1-2, with a weak D call TRBD1 (5 bases). V was cut by 2 bases and J by 4 bases, with 8 bases left in between. CDR3 length equals 13 residues. Germline V gene sequence: CDR1 MDHEN, CDR2 SYDVKM. CDR3 sequence: CASSLAGTYGYTF. The CDR3 DNA sequence: TGTGCCAGCAGTTTAGCAGGGACCTATGGCTACACCTTC.

The CDR3 DNA reads as TGTGCCAGCAGCTCCCGCGGGACAGGGAGGGAAAGATACTATGGCTACACCTTC. This gives the protein CASSSRGTGRERYYGYTF. The V gene is TRBV28, the J gene TRBJ1-2, with TRBD1 identical over 9 bases. J gave up 3 bases and V 6 bases, and 17 bases lay outside the gene matches. The length of the CDR3 is 18 residues. Germline loops: CDR1 MDHEN, CDR2 SYDVKM.

V is TRBV30 and J is TRBJ1-2; no definite D call. From germline, CDR1 is GTSNPN and CDR2 SVGIG (reference sequence). The CDR3 sequence is 14 residues long. The V end was cut by 4 bases, the J end by 0 bases, with 12 bases between. The CDR3 region is CAWIPDTANYGYTF. DNA for the CDR3: TGTGCCTGGATTCCCGATACAGCTAACTATGGCTACACCTTC. Drawing the rest from reference TRBV30 and TRBJ1-2, the complete variable domain is SQTIHQWPATLVQPVGSPLSLECTVEGTSNPNLYWYRQAAGRGLQLLFYSVGIGQISSEVPQNLSASRPQDRQFILSSKKLLLSDSGFYLCAWIPDTANYGYTFGSGTRLTVV.

The chain has TRBV5-4 and TRBJ1-1; no clear D gene. Trimming removed 2 bases at V and 4 bases at J, with 15 bases between. The CDR3 has 15 residues. The germline V gene has CDR1 SGHNT and CDR2 YYREEE (reference sequence). The CDR3 region is CASSFGGEPSTEAFF. The CDR3 bases are TGTGCCAGCAGCTTTGGCGGAGAACCGAGCACTGAAGCTTTCTTT.

This chain joins TRBV18 and TRBJ1-3; D is uncertain. The CDR3 consists of 13 residues. V lost 2 bases and J lost 3, with 5 bases in between. Looked up from germline, CDR1 is KGHSH and CDR2 is LQKENI. CDR3 in amino acids: CASSPGGGNTIYF. The CDR3, as DNA: TGTGCCAGCTCACCAGGAGGTGGAAACACCATATATTTT. Full variable domain (rest looked up from reference TRBV18 and TRBJ1-3): NAGVMQNPRHLVRRRGQEARLRCSPMKGHSHVYWYRQLPEEGLKFMVYLQKENIIDESGMPKERFSAEFPKEGPSILRIQQVVRGDSAAYFCASSPGGGNTIYFGEGSWLTVV.